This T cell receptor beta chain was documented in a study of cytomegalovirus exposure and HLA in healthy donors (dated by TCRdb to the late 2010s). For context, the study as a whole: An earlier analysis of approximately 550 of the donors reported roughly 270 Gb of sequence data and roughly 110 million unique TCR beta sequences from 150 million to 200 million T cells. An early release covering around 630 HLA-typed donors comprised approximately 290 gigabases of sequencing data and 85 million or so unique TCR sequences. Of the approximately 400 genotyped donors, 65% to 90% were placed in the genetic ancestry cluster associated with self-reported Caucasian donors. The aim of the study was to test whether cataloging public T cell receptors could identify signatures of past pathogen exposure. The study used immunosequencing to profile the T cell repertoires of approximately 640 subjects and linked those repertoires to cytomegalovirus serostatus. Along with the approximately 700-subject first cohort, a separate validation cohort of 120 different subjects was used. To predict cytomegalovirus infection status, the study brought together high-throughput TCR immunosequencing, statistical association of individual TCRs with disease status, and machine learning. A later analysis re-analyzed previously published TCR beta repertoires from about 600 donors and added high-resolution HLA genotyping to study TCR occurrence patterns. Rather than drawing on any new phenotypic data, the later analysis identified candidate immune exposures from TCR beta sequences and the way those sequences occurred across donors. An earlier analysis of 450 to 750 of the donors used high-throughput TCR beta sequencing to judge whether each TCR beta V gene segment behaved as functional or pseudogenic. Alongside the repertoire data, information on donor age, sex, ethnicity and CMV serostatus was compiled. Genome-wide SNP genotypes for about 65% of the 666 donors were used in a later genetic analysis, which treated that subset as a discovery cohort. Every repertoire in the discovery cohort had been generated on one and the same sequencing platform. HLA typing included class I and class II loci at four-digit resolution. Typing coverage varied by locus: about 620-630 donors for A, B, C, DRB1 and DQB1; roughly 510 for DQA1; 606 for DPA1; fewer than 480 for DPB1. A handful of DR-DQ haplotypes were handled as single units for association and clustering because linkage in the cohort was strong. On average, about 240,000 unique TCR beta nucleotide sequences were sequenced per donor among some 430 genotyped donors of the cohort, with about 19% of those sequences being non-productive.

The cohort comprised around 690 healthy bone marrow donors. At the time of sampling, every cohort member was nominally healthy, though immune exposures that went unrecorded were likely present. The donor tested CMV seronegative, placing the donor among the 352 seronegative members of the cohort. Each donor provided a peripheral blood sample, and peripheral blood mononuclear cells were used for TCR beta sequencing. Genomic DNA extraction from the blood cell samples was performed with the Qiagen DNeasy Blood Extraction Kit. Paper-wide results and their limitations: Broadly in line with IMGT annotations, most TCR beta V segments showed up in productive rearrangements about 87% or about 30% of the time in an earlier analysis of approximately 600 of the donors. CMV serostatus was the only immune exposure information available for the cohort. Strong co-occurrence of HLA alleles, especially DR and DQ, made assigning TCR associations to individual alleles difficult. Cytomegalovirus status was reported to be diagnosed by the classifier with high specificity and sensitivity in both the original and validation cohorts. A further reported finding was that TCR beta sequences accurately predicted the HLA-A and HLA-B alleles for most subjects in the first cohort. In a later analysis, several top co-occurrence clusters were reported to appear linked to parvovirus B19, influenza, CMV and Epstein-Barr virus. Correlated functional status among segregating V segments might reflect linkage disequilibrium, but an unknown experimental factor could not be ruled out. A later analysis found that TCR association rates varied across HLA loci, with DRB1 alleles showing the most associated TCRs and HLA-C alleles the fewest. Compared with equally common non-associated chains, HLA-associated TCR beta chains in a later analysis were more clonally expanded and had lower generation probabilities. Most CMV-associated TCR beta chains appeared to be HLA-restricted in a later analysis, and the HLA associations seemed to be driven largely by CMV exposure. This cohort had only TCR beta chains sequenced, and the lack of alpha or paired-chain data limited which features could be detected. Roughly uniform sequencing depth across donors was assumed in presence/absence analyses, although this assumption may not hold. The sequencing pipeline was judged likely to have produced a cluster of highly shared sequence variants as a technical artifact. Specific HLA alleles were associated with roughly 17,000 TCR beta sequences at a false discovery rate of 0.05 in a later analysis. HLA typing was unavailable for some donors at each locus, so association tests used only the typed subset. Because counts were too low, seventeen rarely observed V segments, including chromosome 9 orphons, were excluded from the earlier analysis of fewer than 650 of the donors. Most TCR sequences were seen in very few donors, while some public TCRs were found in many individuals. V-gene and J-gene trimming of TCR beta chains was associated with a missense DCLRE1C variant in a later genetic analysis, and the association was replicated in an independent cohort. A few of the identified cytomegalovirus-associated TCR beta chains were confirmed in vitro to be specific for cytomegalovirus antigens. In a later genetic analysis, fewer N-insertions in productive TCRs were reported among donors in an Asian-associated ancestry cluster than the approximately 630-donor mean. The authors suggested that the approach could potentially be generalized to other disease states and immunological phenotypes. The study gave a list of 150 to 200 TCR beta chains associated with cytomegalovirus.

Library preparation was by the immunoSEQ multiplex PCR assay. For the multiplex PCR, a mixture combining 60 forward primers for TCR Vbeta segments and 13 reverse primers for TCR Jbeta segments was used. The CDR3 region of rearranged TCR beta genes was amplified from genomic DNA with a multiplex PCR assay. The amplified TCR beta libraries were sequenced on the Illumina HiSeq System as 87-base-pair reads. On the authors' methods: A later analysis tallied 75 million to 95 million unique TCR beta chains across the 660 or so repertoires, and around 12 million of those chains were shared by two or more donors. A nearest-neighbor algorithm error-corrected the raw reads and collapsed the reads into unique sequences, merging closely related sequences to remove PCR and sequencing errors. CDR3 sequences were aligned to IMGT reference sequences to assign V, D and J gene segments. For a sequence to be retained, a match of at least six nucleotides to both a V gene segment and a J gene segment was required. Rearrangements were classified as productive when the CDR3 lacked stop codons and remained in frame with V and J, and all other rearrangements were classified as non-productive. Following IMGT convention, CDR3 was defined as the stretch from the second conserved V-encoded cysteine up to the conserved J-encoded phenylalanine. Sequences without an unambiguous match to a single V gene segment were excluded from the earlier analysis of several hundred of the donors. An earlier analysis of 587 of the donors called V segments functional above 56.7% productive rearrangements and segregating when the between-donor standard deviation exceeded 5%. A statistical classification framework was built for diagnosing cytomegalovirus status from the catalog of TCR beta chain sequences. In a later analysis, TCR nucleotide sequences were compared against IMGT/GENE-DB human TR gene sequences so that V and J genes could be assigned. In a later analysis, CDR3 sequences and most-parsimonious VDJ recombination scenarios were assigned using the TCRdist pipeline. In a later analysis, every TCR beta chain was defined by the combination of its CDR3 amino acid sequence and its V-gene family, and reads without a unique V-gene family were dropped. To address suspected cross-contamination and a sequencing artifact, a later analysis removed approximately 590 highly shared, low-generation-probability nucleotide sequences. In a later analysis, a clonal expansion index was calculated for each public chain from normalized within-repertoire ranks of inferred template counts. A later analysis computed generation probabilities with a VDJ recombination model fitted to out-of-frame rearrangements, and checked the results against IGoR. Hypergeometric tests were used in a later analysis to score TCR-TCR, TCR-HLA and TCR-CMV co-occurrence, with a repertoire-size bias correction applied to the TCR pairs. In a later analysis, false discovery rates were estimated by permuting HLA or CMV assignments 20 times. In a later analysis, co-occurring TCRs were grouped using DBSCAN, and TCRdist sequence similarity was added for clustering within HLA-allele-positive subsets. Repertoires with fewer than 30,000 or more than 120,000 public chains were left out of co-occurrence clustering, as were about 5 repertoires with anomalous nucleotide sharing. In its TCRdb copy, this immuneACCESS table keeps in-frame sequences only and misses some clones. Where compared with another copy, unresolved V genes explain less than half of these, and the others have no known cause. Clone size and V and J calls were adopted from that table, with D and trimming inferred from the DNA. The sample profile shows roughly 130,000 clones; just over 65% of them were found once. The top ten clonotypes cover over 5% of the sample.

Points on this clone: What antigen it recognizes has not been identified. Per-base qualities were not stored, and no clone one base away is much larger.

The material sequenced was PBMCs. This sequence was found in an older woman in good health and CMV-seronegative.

The nucleotide sequence is TGTGCCAGCAGCTTTTACGGGAGCTCCTACAATGAGCAGTTCTTC. It translates as CASSFYGSSYNEQFF. The sequence links TRBV7-3 to TRBJ2-1, with a weak D call of TRBD2 (6 bases match). Measured from the cysteine to the phenylalanine, the CDR3 is 15 residues long. Only the CDR3 region is kept as DNA, spanning 45 bases read in frame from base 1. V gives up 3 bases and J gives up 0 bases, and the segment between their germline ends measures 9 bases. Via the germline V gene, CDR1 is SGHTA and CDR2 FQGTGA.